What follows describes a single TCR beta chain. CDR1 and CDR2 from the germline V gene are SNHLY and FYNNEI. The CDR3 length is 14 residues. Trimming removed 3 bases at V and 1 base at J, with 9 bases between. These data come from a study of blood T cell repertoires in COVID-19. The assay was immunoSEQ multiplex PCR, and TCRdb's table has in-frame clones only and misses some. The sample shows 180,000 or so clones, 70% to 90% of them seen only once. Sequencing was performed on peripheral blood. The chain carries TRBV2 and TRBJ1-1; D is ambiguous. The TCR originated in a human donor with active or convalescent COVID-19. The donor label of this sample is uncertain. In DNA, the CDR3 is TGTGCCAGCAGTGAGGTGCTATCGAACACTGAAGCTTTCTTT. It specifies CASSEVLSNTEAFF.